The 9 T cell receptor beta chains below were found in one sample sequenced in a study of T-cell memory formation after mild COVID-19. From the 5' RACE reads, TCRdb called clonotypes with MiXCR, one entry per CDR3 protein. This table holds about 470,000 distinct CDR3 sequences, around 25% found once. The material sequenced was PBMCs or a T cell subset sorted from them (not recorded which). Receptors were obtained from an adult woman who had mild COVID-19 (a few samples of this study predate the infection). Cell type and time point are not known.

The CDR3 protein is CASSATRAPYEQYF. In DNA form, the CDR3 reads TGTGCCAGCTCTGCGACCCGGGCCCCCTACGAGCAGTACTTC. The chain recombines TRBV18 with TRBJ2-7; no reliable D call. Germline loops: CDR1 KGHSH, CDR2 LQKENI. Trimming pared 6 bases from V and 2 bases from J, leaving 14 bases between. The CDR3 contains 14 residues.

The chain combines TRBV11-2 with TRBJ1-3, with D uncertain. The CDR3 length is 12 residues. Germline V CDR1 and CDR2: SGHAT, FQNNGV. With 3 bases removed from V and 6 bases from J, the gap between germline ends came to 6 bases. CDR3 sequence: CASSFAANTIYF. CDR3 sequence (DNA): TGTGCCAGCAGCTTTGCCGCAAACACCATATATTTT.

The rearrangement uses TRBV19 and TRBJ2-3; D is perhaps TRBD1 (5 bases). Trimming took 3 bases from V and 3 from J, leaving 7 bases between them. This CDR3 has 13 amino acids. Germline V CDR1 and CDR2: LNHDA, SQIVND (reference sequence). The chain's CDR3 is CASSIKGTDTQYF. CDR3 nucleotides: TGTGCCAGTAGTATTAAGGGGACAGATACGCAGTATTTT. Together with reference TRBV19 and TRBJ2-3, the CDR3 gives the full variable domain: DGGITQSPKYLFRKEGQNVTLSCEQNLNHDAMYWYRQDPGQGLRLIYYSQIVNDFQKGDIAEGYSVSREKKESFPLTVTSAQKNPTAFYLCASSIKGTDTQYFGPGTRLTVL.

This clonotype was picked up many times. The germline gene is not matched at one end of the junction; a read error may be the cause. The chain joins TRBV7-7 to TRBJ2-1; 11 nucleotides match TRBD2. The CDR3 totals 17 residues. The germline CDR1 and CDR2 sequences are SSHAT and FNYEAQ (reference sequence). The CDR3 DNA is TGTGCTAGCAGCTTAGCTCCGCCGGGACTAGCGGCCCATGAGCAGTTCTTC. It encodes CASSLAPPGLAAHEQFF.

The chain uses TRBV12-3 or TRBV12-4 and TRBJ1-1; 12 nucleotides match TRBD1. V shed 7 bases, J shed 4 bases, and the junction held 7 bases outside the gene matches. The CDR3 loop spans 15 amino acids. The CDR3 spells CASILGTGGVTEAFF. CDR3 nucleotides: TGTGCCAGCATCCTAGGGACAGGGGGCGTCACTGAAGCTTTCTTT.

This clonotype has a count of ten or more. Here the CDR3 DNA reads TGTGCCACCCGGTCTAGGGCAGCCTCAGATACGCAGTATTTT. Residues: CATRSRAASDTQYF. The chain is built from TRBV24-1 and TRBJ2-3; D gene ambiguous. With 9 bases removed from V and 4 bases from J, the gap between germline ends came to 16 bases. The CDR3 covers 14 residues. Germline V gene lookup returns CDR1 KGHDR and CDR2 SFDVKD.

In this sample, this clonotype turned up a few times. V usage is TRBV7-9 and J usage is TRBJ2-5, with no clear D. The CDR3 is made up of 10 amino acids. Germline V CDR1 and CDR2: SEHNR, FQNEAQ (reference sequence). V lost 6 bases and J 2 bases, leaving 1 base between the germline ends. CDR3 residues: CASRQETQYF. In DNA, the CDR3 is TGTGCCAGCAGGCAAGAGACCCAGTACTTC.

This clonotype was detected only a few times. This chain uses TRBV12-3 or TRBV12-4 with TRBJ1-1, with 9 bases aligning to TRBD1. Unmatched junction bases numbered 9, after V lost 7 bases and J lost 0 bases. This CDR3 spans 16 amino acids. The CDR3 reads CASTGTGIGMNTEAFF. DNA for the CDR3: TGTGCCAGCACCGGGACAGGGATCGGGATGAACACTGAAGCTTTCTTT.

Turning to this clonotype: One end of the junction varies from germline; a read error may be responsible. The chain links TRBV19 to TRBJ1-1; 9 positions match TRBD1. The CDR3 is 20 amino acids. CDR1 is LNHDA and CDR2 is SQIVND in the germline V gene (reference sequence). The CDR3 is CDSSIDPPYTGGAGLTEAFF. The CDR3 DNA follows: TGTGACAGTAGTATAGATCCTCCCTATACAGGGGGCGCGGGTTTGACTGAAGCTTTCTTT.